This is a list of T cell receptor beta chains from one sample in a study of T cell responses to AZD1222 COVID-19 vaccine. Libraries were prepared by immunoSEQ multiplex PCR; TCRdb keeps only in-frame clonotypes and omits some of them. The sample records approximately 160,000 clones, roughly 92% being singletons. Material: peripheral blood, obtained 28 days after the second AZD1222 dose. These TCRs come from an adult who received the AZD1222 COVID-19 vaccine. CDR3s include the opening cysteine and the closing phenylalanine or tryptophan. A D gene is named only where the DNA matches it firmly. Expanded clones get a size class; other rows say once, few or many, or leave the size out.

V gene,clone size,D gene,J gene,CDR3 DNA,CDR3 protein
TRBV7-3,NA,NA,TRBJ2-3,TGTGCCAGCAGTCGGACTGCTAGCACAGATACGCAGTATTTT,CASSRTASTDTQYF
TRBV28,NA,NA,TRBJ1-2,TGTGCCAGCAGTCTGCGTATGCAGACGTTCCTGGGGGGCTACACCTTC,CASSLRMQTFLGGYTF
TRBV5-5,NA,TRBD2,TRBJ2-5,TGTGCCAGCAGCGCGGGACTAGCGGGAGCAGAGACCCAGTACTTC,CASSAGLAGAETQYF
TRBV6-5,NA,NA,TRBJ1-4,TGTGCCAGCCGGACCCACAGGGTATTCGTTGAAAAACTGTTTTTT,CASRTHRVFVEKLFF
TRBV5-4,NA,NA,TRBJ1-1,TGTGCCAGCAGCTTGGATGGGGGCATTTACACTGAAGCTTTCTTT,CASSLDGGIYTEAFF
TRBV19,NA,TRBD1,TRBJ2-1,TGTGCCAGTAGTATAGGGGACAGAGTAAGGCAGTTCTTC,CASSIGDRVRQFF
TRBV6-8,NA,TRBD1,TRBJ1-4,TGTGCCAGCAGTTATAGGGGGACAGAGAAGACTCCTACTAATGAAAAACTGTTTTTT,CASSYRGTEKTPTNEKLFF
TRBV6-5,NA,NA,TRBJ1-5,TGTGCCAGCAGTTCGGGCAGGGACGGGCCCCAGCATTTT,CASSSGRDGPQHF
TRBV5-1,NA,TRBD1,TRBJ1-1,TGCGCCAGCAGCGAGAACAGGGGTTTTGAAGCTTTCTTT,CASSENRGFEAFF
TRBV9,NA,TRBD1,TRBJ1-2,TGTGCCAGCAGCGTAGATCGGGACAGGGGATATGGCTACACCTTC,CASSVDRDRGYGYTF
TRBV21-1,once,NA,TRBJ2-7,TGTGCCAGCAGCACACCCCCGACCTTACACGGACGACGACTTCTTACACACGAGCAGTACTTC,CASSTPPTLHGRRLLTHEQYF
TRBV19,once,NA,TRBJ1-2,TGTGCCAGTAGTGCTTCGTCCGGGACCCAGGCGTATGGCTACACCTTC,CASSASSGTQAYGYTF
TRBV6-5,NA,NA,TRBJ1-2,TGTGCCAGCAGATCACAGGGTTATGGTGGCTACACCTTC,CASRSQGYGGYTF
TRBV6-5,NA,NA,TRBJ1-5,TGTGCCAGCAGCCGTCACCGGAGGGACAATCAGCCCCAGCATTTT,CASSRHRRDNQPQHF
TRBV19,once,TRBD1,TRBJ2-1,TGTGCCAGTAGTATAGGCAGGGGGACCCTCAATGAGCAGTTCTTC,CASSIGRGTLNEQFF
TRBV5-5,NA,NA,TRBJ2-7,TGTGCCAGCAGCCTAAGGACTCCAGCCTACGAGCAGTACTTC,CASSLRTPAYEQYF
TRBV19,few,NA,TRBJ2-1,TGTGCCAGCGGCGAAGTCCGGGGTGAGCAGTTCTTC,CASGEVRGEQFF
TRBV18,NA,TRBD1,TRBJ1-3,TGTGCCAGCTCACCTCAGACTCCCCAGGGGGGCTCTGGAAACACCATATATTTT,CASSPQTPQGGSGNTIYF
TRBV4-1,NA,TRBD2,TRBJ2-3,TGCGCCAGCAGCACCCCTTCCGGTCTAGCGGGGGATCTGACAGATACGCAGTATTTT,CASSTPSGLAGDLTDTQYF
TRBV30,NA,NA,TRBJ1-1,TGTGCCTGGAGCGAATTGAGGAGCACTGAAGCTTTCTTT,CAWSELRSTEAFF
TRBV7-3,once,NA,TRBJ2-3,TGTGCCAGCAGCCTGAGATCAGATACGCAGTATTTT,CASSLRSDTQYF
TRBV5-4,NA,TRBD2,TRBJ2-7,TGTGCCAGCAGCTTGAGCGGACTAGAATACGAGCAGTACTTC,CASSLSGLEYEQYF